The sequence of this T cell receptor (beta chain) was determined in a study of cytomegalovirus exposure and HLA in healthy donors (dated by TCRdb to the late 2010s). Notes on the research overall: According to an earlier analysis of around 600 of the donors, about 190 million T cells yielded roughly 100 million unique TCR beta sequences and 276 Gb of sequence data. An early release covering roughly 640 HLA-typed donors comprised approximately 300 gigabases of sequencing data and 65 million to 100 million unique TCR sequences. Of the roughly 410 genotyped donors, 75% to 85% were placed in the genetic ancestry cluster associated with self-reported Caucasian donors. The study aimed to test whether signatures of past pathogen exposure could be identified by cataloging public T cell receptors. The study profiled the T cell repertoires of under 700 subjects by immunosequencing and related them to cytomegalovirus serostatus. A separate validation cohort of roughly 120 different subjects was used in addition to the approximately 700-subject first cohort. To predict cytomegalovirus infection status, the study brought together high-throughput TCR immunosequencing, statistical association of individual TCRs with disease status, and machine learning. A later analysis re-analyzed previously published TCR beta repertoires from roughly 630 donors and added high-resolution HLA genotyping to study TCR occurrence patterns. Rather than drawing on any new phenotypic data, the later analysis identified candidate immune exposures from TCR beta sequences and the way those sequences occurred across donors. To decide whether each TCR beta V gene segment behaved as functional or pseudogenic, an earlier analysis of 587 of the donors relied on high-throughput TCR beta sequencing. Donor age, sex, ethnicity and CMV serostatus were compiled together with the repertoire data. A later genetic analysis used genome-wide SNP genotypes for about three fifths of the 666 donors, treating that subset as a discovery cohort. All discovery cohort repertoires had been generated using a single sequencing platform. Both class I and class II loci were covered by HLA typing, at four-digit resolution. The number of donors typed differed by locus, with roughly 629-640 for A, B, C, DRB1 and DQB1, more than 500 for DQA1, 600 to 610 for DPA1, and over 400 for DPB1. Five DR-DQ haplotypes were handled as single units for association and clustering because linkage in the cohort was strong. Across about 380 genotyped donors of the cohort, an average of 235,054 unique TCR beta nucleotide sequences per donor were sequenced, and approximately 17% of those sequences were non-productive.

The cohort was made up of 666 healthy bone marrow donors. At the time of sampling, all cohort members were nominally healthy, though unrecorded immune exposures were likely present. The donor tested CMV seropositive and was one of the 289 seropositive cohort members. Each donor provided a peripheral blood sample, and peripheral blood mononuclear cells were used for TCR beta sequencing. Genomic DNA extraction from the blood cell samples was performed with the Qiagen DNeasy Blood Extraction Kit. The research as a whole found: A group of highly shared sequence variants was considered likely to be a technical artifact of the sequencing pipeline. A later analysis associated 16,951 TCR beta sequences with specific HLA alleles at a false discovery rate of 0.05. Broadly in line with IMGT annotations, most TCR beta V segments showed up in productive rearrangements about 87% or about 30% of the time in an earlier analysis of under 700 of the donors. In the study, 164 TCR beta chains were listed as associated with cytomegalovirus. A later genetic analysis associated a missense DCLRE1C variant with V-gene and J-gene trimming of TCR beta chains, and an independent cohort replicated the association. According to a later analysis, TCR association rates differed among HLA loci, with DRB1 alleles showing the most associated TCRs and HLA-C alleles showing the fewest. A further reported finding was that TCR beta sequences accurately predicted the HLA-A and HLA-B alleles for most subjects in the first cohort. In vitro tests confirmed that a few of the cytomegalovirus-associated TCR beta chains recognize cytomegalovirus antigens. Because HLA typing was missing for some donors at each locus, association tests included only the typed subset. About 15 rarely observed V segments, including chromosome 9 orphons, were excluded from the earlier analysis of 550 to 700 of the donors because counts were too low. This cohort had only TCR beta chains sequenced, and the lack of alpha or paired-chain data limited which features could be detected. Immune exposure information for the cohort was limited to CMV serostatus. In a later analysis, HLA-associated TCR beta chains showed more clonal expansion and lower generation probabilities than non-associated chains that were equally common. The classifier was reported to diagnose cytomegalovirus status with high specificity and sensitivity in both the original and validation cohorts. Assigning TCR associations to individual alleles was difficult when HLA alleles, especially DR and DQ, strongly co-occurred. A later analysis reported that several top co-occurrence clusters appeared linked to parvovirus B19, influenza, CMV and Epstein-Barr virus. Sequencing depth was assumed to be roughly uniform across donors in the presence/absence analyses, though that assumption may not hold. A later analysis found that most CMV-associated TCR beta chains appeared HLA-restricted, with HLA associations seemingly driven largely by CMV exposure. The authors suggested that the approach could potentially be generalized to other disease states and immunological phenotypes. Most TCR sequences were seen in very few donors, while some public TCRs were found in many individuals. A later genetic analysis reported fewer N-insertions in productive TCRs among donors in an Asian-associated ancestry cluster than the approximately 670-donor mean. Linkage disequilibrium might explain the correlated functional status among segregating V segments, but an unknown experimental factor could not be excluded.

Remarks on this clone: Its recognized antigen is unknown.

The method was the immunoSEQ multiplex PCR assay. A mixture of 60 forward primers for TCR Vbeta segments and 13 reverse primers for TCR Jbeta segments was used in the multiplex PCR. The CDR3 region of rearranged TCR beta genes was amplified from genomic DNA with a multiplex PCR assay. The Illumina HiSeq System was used to sequence the amplified TCR beta libraries as 87-base-pair reads. As for the original processing: A later analysis counted about 82 million unique TCR beta chains across the approximately 700 repertoires, and some 11 million of these chains were shared by at least two donors. Raw reads were error-corrected and collapsed into unique sequences with a nearest-neighbor algorithm that merged closely related sequences to remove PCR and sequencing errors. To assign V, D and J gene segments, CDR3 sequences were aligned to IMGT reference sequences. Each retained sequence needed at least a six-nucleotide match to both a V gene segment and a J gene segment. Rearrangements were classified as productive when the CDR3 lacked stop codons and remained in frame with V and J, and all other rearrangements were classified as non-productive. Following IMGT convention, CDR3 was defined as the stretch from the second conserved V-encoded cysteine up to the conserved J-encoded phenylalanine. In an earlier analysis of around 600 of the donors, sequences lacking an unambiguous match to a single V gene segment were excluded. An earlier analysis of fewer than 650 of the donors classified V segments as functional when productive rearrangements were above 56.7% and as segregating when the standard deviation between donors was above 5%. A statistical classification framework was built for diagnosing cytomegalovirus status from the catalog of TCR beta chain sequences. A later analysis assigned V and J genes by comparing TCR nucleotide sequences with IMGT/GENE-DB human TR gene sequences. In a later analysis, CDR3 sequences and most-parsimonious VDJ recombination scenarios were assigned using the TCRdist pipeline. A later analysis defined each TCR beta chain by its CDR3 amino acid sequence plus V-gene family, and excluded reads lacking a unique V-gene family. A later analysis removed 592 highly shared, low-generation-probability nucleotide sequences to deal with suspected cross-contamination and a sequencing artifact. For each public chain, a later analysis derived a clonal expansion index from normalized ranks of inferred template counts within each repertoire. A later analysis computed generation probabilities with a VDJ recombination model fitted to out-of-frame rearrangements, and checked the results against IGoR. In a later analysis, hypergeometric tests were used to score TCR-TCR, TCR-HLA and TCR-CMV co-occurrence, with a repertoire-size bias correction applied to TCR pairs. A later analysis estimated false discovery rates by permuting HLA or CMV assignments 20 times. In a later analysis, co-occurring TCRs were grouped with DBSCAN, and TCRdist sequence similarity was added when clustering was performed within HLA-allele-positive subsets. Co-occurrence clustering excluded repertoires with fewer than 30,000 or more than 120,000 public chains, plus five with anomalous nucleotide sharing. The table comes from immuneACCESS by way of TCRdb, which keeps in-frame sequences with V and J called. Part of the clones is missing from these tables; in studies checked, under half for an unresolved V gene and the rest for unknown reasons. The DNA was the basis for D and trimming; V, J and clone size are from that table. The sample's records list roughly 53,000 clones. 9.5% to 15% of the sample belongs to the ten largest clones.

The clonotype was recovered from a man in his late teens or twenties in good health and CMV-seropositive. The sample consisted of PBMCs.

The bases are TGTGCCAGCAGTAGCGCTAGCACAGATACGCAGTATTTT. Translated, it gives CASSSASTDTQYF. The chain uses TRBV6-4 and TRBJ2-3, with the D segment identity uncertain. From a lookup of the germline V gene, CDR1 and CDR2 are MRHNA and SNTAGT. Deletion took 5 bases off V and 0 bases off J, with a span of 6 bases between the germline ends. The CDR3, from cysteine to phenylalanine, totals 13 residues. Only the CDR3 region is kept as DNA, spanning 39 bases read in frame from base 1.